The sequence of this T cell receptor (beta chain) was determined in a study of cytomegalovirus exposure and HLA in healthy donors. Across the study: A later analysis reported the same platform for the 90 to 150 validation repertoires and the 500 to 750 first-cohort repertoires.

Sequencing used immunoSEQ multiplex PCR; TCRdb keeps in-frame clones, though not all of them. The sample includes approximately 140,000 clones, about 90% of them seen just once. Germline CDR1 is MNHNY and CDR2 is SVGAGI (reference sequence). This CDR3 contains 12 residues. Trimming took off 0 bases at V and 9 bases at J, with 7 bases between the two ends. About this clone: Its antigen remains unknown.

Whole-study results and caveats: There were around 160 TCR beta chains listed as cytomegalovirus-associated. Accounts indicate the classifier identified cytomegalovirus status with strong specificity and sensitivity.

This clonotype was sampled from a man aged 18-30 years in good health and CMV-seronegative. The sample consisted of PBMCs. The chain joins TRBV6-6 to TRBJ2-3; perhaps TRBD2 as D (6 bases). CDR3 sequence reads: CASSYSLATQYF. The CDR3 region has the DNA TGTGCCAGCAGTTACTCCCTAGCGACGCAGTATTTT.